Here is one T cell receptor beta chain with its context. Authors' analysis steps: Using reference gene primer amplification, nucleated cell counts were estimated. Measured with immunoSEQ multiplex PCR; TCRdb has only the in-frame clones, and not every one. That table furnishes V, J and clone size, whereas the DNA furnished D and trimming. The sample records roughly 100,000 clones, more than 85% being singletons. The data stem from a study of blood T cell repertoires in COVID-19. Across the study: Sites in the United States, Italy and Spain provided acute and convalescent COVID-19 samples.

The junction had 4 bases not matched to a gene; V was cut back by 0 bases and J by 5 bases. This CDR3 is built from 15 residues. Germline CDR1 and CDR2: KGHSH and LQKENI. The sequence was obtained from a man aged 18-30 years with acute or convalescent COVID-19. The chain has TRBV18 and TRBJ2-1; 7 positions agree with TRBD2. Sequencing was performed on peripheral blood. The CDR3 bases are TGTGCCAGCTCACCACCGTCCGCGGGGGACAATGAGCAGTTCTTC. It translates to CASSPPSAGDNEQFF.